This is a list of T cell receptor beta chains from one sample in a study of blood T cell repertoires in COVID-19. Using immunoSEQ multiplex PCR, the repertoire was profiled, and TCRdb retains in-frame clones only, with some absent. The data show 300,000 or so clones, more than 85% seen once. Source material: PBMCs or T cells enriched from blood (not recorded which). Source of these receptors: a woman aged 25 to 39 who had recovered from COVID-19. CDR3s include the opening cysteine and the closing phenylalanine or tryptophan. The D gene is left open where the match is weak. The size field is filled for only some rows; it gives once, few, many or a size class.

j_call | clone_size | v_call | d_call | cdr3_nt | cdr3_aa
TRBJ1-1 | NA | TRBV12-3/TRBV12-4 | NA | TGTGCCACCTCGGGGAGGGCGAACACTGAAGCTTTCTTT | CATSGRANTEAFF
TRBJ1-2 | once | TRBV27 | TRBD1 | TGTGCCAGCAGTTTATCGGTGACAGGGGTTGGCTACACCTTC | CASSLSVTGVGYTF
TRBJ2-7 | NA | TRBV10-1 | NA | TGCGCCAGCAGTGAGTCCGGTCGACAGAGCTACGAGCAGTACTTC | CASSESGRQSYEQYF
TRBJ2-1 | NA | TRBV7-2 | NA | TGTGCCAGCAGCCCCCAGACTAGGTTTACCGGCAATGAGCAGTTCTTC | CASSPQTRFTGNEQFF
TRBJ1-1 | NA | TRBV12-5 | TRBD1 | TGTGCTAGTGGTCGCTCCGGGACAGGAAACACTGAAGCTTTCTTT | CASGRSGTGNTEAFF
TRBJ2-6 | NA | TRBV9 | NA | TGTGCCAGCAGCGGGCCCGGGTTGTCTGGGGCCAACGTCCTGACTTTC | CASSGPGLSGANVLTF
TRBJ1-2 | NA | TRBV25-1 | NA | TGTGCCAGCAGATCAACAGGAGTCTATGGCTACACCTTC | CASRSTGVYGYTF
TRBJ1-4 | NA | TRBV27 | TRBD1 | TGTGCCAGCTCTGACAGGGAGAATGAAAAACTGTTTTTT | CASSDRENEKLFF
TRBJ2-3 | NA | TRBV14 | NA | TGTGCCAGCAGCCAAGCGGGGAGCACAGATACGCAGTATTTT | CASSQAGSTDTQYF
TRBJ2-1 | NA | TRBV12-5 | TRBD1 | TGTGCTAGTGTGCCGGGACAGGGCTACAATGAGCAGTTCTTC | CASVPGQGYNEQFF
TRBJ2-7 | NA | TRBV24-1 | TRBD1 | TGTGCCACCAGTGATTTGGCAGGGGGCGAGCAGTACTTC | CATSDLAGGEQYF
TRBJ1-2 | NA | TRBV6-5 | NA | TGTGCCAGCAGTCAGGCAGGGAACTATGGCTACACCTTC | CASSQAGNYGYTF
TRBJ2-2 | NA | TRBV12-3/TRBV12-4 | TRBD1 | TGTGCCAGCAGTGACAGGGCCGGGGAGCTGTTTTTT | CASSDRAGELFF
TRBJ2-7 | once | TRBV15 | NA | TGTGCCACCAGCAGAGACCACTACGAGCAGTACTTC | CATSRDHYEQYF
TRBJ2-7 | NA | TRBV19 | NA | TGTGCCAGTAGTATCGCTGAGAGCTCCTACGAGCAGTACTTC | CASSIAESSYEQYF
TRBJ2-1 | NA | TRBV7-9 | NA | TGTGCCAGCAGCTCGACAGTGGGCAATGAGCAGTTCTTC | CASSSTVGNEQFF
TRBJ1-4 | NA | TRBV5-1 | NA | TGCGCCAGCAGCCCCGGCGGCCTCAATGAAAAACTGTTTTTT | CASSPGGLNEKLFF
TRBJ2-7 | NA | TRBV11-2 | NA | TGTGCCAGCAGCTTATCGCGCGAGCAGTACTTC | CASSLSREQYF
TRBJ1-2 | NA | TRBV27 | TRBD1 | TGTGCCAGCAGTCCTACACAGGGGAACCATGGCTACACCTTC | CASSPTQGNHGYTF
TRBJ1-2 | NA | TRBV5-1 | NA | TGCGCCAGCAGCTTGGAGTCAGGTAGTGGGCTTGGCTACACCTTC | CASSLESGSGLGYTF
TRBJ1-2 | NA | TRBV10-1 | NA | TGCGCCAGCAGTGAGTCTAGGGGTTATGGCTACACCTTC | CASSESRGYGYTF
TRBJ2-6 | NA | TRBV19 | NA | TGTGCCAGTAGCTCGGGTACTGGGGCCAACGTCCTGACTTTC | CASSSGTGANVLTF
TRBJ2-5 | NA | TRBV7-7 | TRBD2 | TGTGCCAGCAGCCCCAGTAGCGGGGGGGCGGGGAGCCAGTACTTC | CASSPSSGGAGSQYF
TRBJ2-7 | NA | TRBV2 | NA | TGTGCCAGCAGGCTATATTCCTACGAGCAGTACTTC | CASRLYSYEQYF
TRBJ1-2 | NA | TRBV7-6 | NA | TGTGCCAGCAGCCCGACAGAGGGGGGGGCGCAAGGCTACACCTTC | CASSPTEGGAQGYTF
TRBJ1-3 | NA | TRBV9 | TRBD1 | TGTGCCAGCAGCGTAGAGGGACAGGGGTTGCACACCATATATTTT | CASSVEGQGLHTIYF
TRBJ1-5 | NA | TRBV19 | TRBD1 | TGTGCCAGTAAGCCACAGGGGGTGTACAATCAGCCCCAGCATTTT | CASKPQGVYNQPQHF
TRBJ2-7 | NA | TRBV4-3 | NA | TGCGCCAGCAGACGAGACCTGGACAGCGAGCAGTACTTC | CASRRDLDSEQYF